The present TCR beta chain was sequenced within a study of early T cells in non-severe SARS-CoV-2 infection. At the level of the study: Alpha and beta chains were unpaired, from unsorted whole-blood bulk RNA.

This clonotype was picked up a small number of times. Its antigen is as yet unknown. The CDR3 runs 15 residues. Germline V gene sequence: CDR1 SNHLY, CDR2 FYNNEI. Trimming cost V 0 bases and J 2 bases, with 10 bases left between them. Individual cDNA molecules were tagged with unique molecular identifiers, the study reported. TCRdb used MiXCR to reprocess the 5' RACE reads, holding one entry per CDR3 protein. The sample has 65,000 to 95,000 distinct CDR3 sequences, 11% to 15% seen once; the top ten hold about a tenth. Study-level points and caveats: VDJdb-based matching was biased toward anti-spike CD8 responses and missed private and CD4 specificities.

The sample comprised whole blood. The rearrangement links TRBV2 to TRBJ1-1; possibly TRBD1 for D (5 bases). The receptor was derived from an adult who was a healthcare worker with PCR-confirmed SARS-CoV-2 infection or an uninfected control (not recorded which). CDR3 nucleotides: TGTGCCAGCAGTGAAGCGCGGACAATAAACACTGAAGCTTTCTTT. Protein: CASSEARTINTEAFF. The full variable domain, its missing parts supplied by reference TRBV2 and TRBJ1-1, is EPEVTQTPSHQVTQMGQEVILRCVPISNHLYFYWYRQILGQKVEFLVSFYNNEISEKSEIFDDQFSVERPDGSNFTLKIRSTKLEDSAMYFCASSEARTINTEAFFGQGTRLTVV.